One sample yielded the 2 T cell receptor beta chains listed below, sequenced in a study of read filtering for tumor transcriptome and immune sequencing (TCRdb year 2020). The run used an Illumina HiSeq 4000. TCR libraries were built from 400 to 450 ng RNA with the Immunoverse kit, using molecular barcoded adaptors covering alpha/delta and beta/gamma chains. The public reads were reanalyzed by TCRdb: fastp trimming at Q25, MiXCR alignment, in-frame beta chains only. Merged by CDR3 protein, the rows form single entries marked with the most common genes and DNA. The sample records approximately 60,000 distinct CDR3 sequences, roughly 19% of which are singletons. The ten largest clones capture approximately 18% of the sample. The specimen sequenced was a population of CD138-negative cells sorted from bone marrow. Explained via the paper, the cell subset or site label denotes: bone marrow mononuclear cells depleted of CD138+ plasma/myeloma cells by negative magnetic selection. The source of these receptors is a donor aged 40 or older with multiple myeloma.

There are many counts of this clonotype. The chain couples TRBV5-4 to TRBJ2-3; 7 nucleotides agree with TRBD2. Germline V lookup: CDR1 SGHNT, CDR2 YYREEE (reference sequence). This CDR3 has 17 residues. The junction had 8 bases not matched to a gene; V was cut back by 0 bases and J by 1 base. The CDR3 region is CASSLEVRGSGTDTQYF. For the CDR3, the DNA is TGTGCCAGCAGCTTGGAGGTACGCGGGAGTGGCACAGATACGCAGTATTTT.

This clonotype was found many times. The CDR3 nucleotides read TGTGCCAGCAGCTCCTCTAGCGGGGGGGCCCTTAATGAGCAGTTCTTC. Protein sequence: CASSSSSGGALNEQFF. The gene calls are TRBV5-4 and TRBJ2-1; 12 nucleotides line up with TRBD2. Trimming removed 3 bases from V and 7 bases from J; junction bases left unmatched: 8. The CDR3 runs 16 residues. Germline CDR1 is SGHNT and CDR2 is YYREEE (reference sequence).